The 20 T cell receptor beta chains listed next were all sequenced from one sample in a study of shared clonotypes between healthy human individuals. Positively selected for CCR7, the CD45RO-negative cells used as naive CD8 cells excluded terminally differentiated effector memory CD45RA+ cells. Produced via immunoSEQ multiplex PCR; TCRdb's table is partial and in-frame only. This sample carries around 2,000,000 clones, about 95% of them seen once, and the ten largest clones take around 1.1%. Specimen: naive CD8+ T cells sorted from blood. These receptors all stem from a man aged 18 to 29 in good health.

CDR3 in amino acids: CAISESRAGSLKNEQFF. The CDR3 nucleotides are TGTGCCATCAGTGAGTCAAGGGCCGGGAGCTTAAAGAATGAGCAGTTCTTC. This chain joins TRBV10-3 and TRBJ2-1; possible D gene TRBD2, 6 bases. This CDR3 region has 17 residues. Germline values: CDR1 ENHRY, CDR2 SYGVKD. Trimming removed 0 bases from V and 7 bases from J, with 19 bases in between.

The V call is TRBV29-1, the J call TRBJ1-2, with D hard to call. Trimming stripped 4 bases from V and 8 bases from J, with 11 bases between. CDR1 is SQVTM, CDR2 ANQGSEA, per germline. The CDR3 spans 11 residues. Here the CDR3 reads CSVARYEGYTF. DNA of the CDR3: TGCAGCGTTGCTCGATATGAGGGCTACACCTTC.

With regard to this clone: The same CDR3 is also encoded by other DNA sequences in this sample. The V gene is TRBV7-2, the J gene TRBJ2-7; D possibly corresponds to TRBD2 (5 bases). V was clipped by 3 bases and J by 3 bases, with 12 bases between them. The CDR3 is 14 residues long. Germline lookup yields CDR1 SGHTA and CDR2 FQGNSA. The CDR3 coding sequence is TGTGCCAGCAGCTTTGGCCTAGCTGGCTACGAGCAGTACTTC. Translated, it gives CASSFGLAGYEQYF.

CDR3 in amino acids: CASGPIGEYSGANVLTF. CDR3 DNA sequence: TGTGCCAGCGGCCCGATCGGGGAGTACTCTGGGGCCAACGTCCTGACTTTC. V gene TRBV27 combines with J gene TRBJ2-6; D perhaps matches TRBD2 (5 bases). This CDR3 is built from 17 residues. V gave up 8 bases and J gave up 0 bases, with 17 bases separating them. Germline CDR1 reads MNHEY; CDR2 reads SMNVEV (reference sequence).

V is TRBV30 and J is TRBJ1-1; a weak D match, TRBD1 (6 bases). CDR3 length equals 13 residues. Germline assignment: CDR1 GTSNPN and CDR2 SVGIG (reference sequence). Trimming cost V 7 bases and J 4 bases, with 16 bases left between them. The CDR3 loop is CALDEGVGTEAFF. The CDR3 nucleotides read TGTGCCTTGGACGAGGGGGTGGGCACTGAAGCTTTCTTT. Full variable domain (outside the CDR3, taken from reference TRBV30 and TRBJ1-1): SQTIHQWPATLVQPVGSPLSLECTVEGTSNPNLYWYRQAAGRGLQLLFYSVGIGQISSEVPQNLSASRPQDRQFILSSKKLLLSDSGFYLCALDEGVGTEAFFGQGTRLTVV.

V and J are TRBV28 and TRBJ2-7, with no clear D. From germline, CDR1 is MDHEN and CDR2 SYDVKM. Trimming shortened V by 8 bases and J by 3 bases, and 8 bases separated the two germline ends. CDR3 length: 11 amino acids. DNA for the CDR3: TGTGCCAGCCTTAACCTCTACGAGCAGTACTTC. It translates to CASLNLYEQYF.

This clone is a singleton in its sample. The rearrangement joins TRBV7-9 to TRBJ2-3; 9 bases are a match to TRBD2. The V and J ends lost 5 bases and 0 bases, in that order; junction bases with no gene match: 6. The CDR3 is 16 residues long. Germline values: CDR1 SEHNR, CDR2 FQNEAQ (reference sequence). The CDR3 here is CASSQTSGYSTDTQYF. The DNA for the CDR3 is TGTGCCAGCAGCCAAACTAGCGGGTATAGCACAGATACGCAGTATTTT. Full variable domain (missing parts from reference TRBV7-9 and TRBJ2-3): DTGVSQNPRHKITKRGQNVTFRCDPISEHNRLYWYRQTLGQGPEFLTYFQNEAQLEKSRLLSDRFSAERPKGSFSTLEIQRTEQGDSAMYLCASSQTSGYSTDTQYFGPGTRLTVL.

This CDR3 is CASSVGWGRSNEQFF. CDR3 sequence (DNA): TGTGCCAGCAGCGTAGGTTGGGGGAGGTCCAATGAGCAGTTCTTC. The chain recombines TRBV9 with TRBJ2-1; a weak D match, TRBD2 (6 bases). The CDR3 runs 15 residues. From germline, CDR1 is SGDLS and CDR2 YYNGEE. Trimming pared 0 bases from V and 6 bases from J, leaving 13 bases between.

CDR3 in amino acids: CSVESSRNYGYTF. Here the CDR3 DNA reads TGCAGCGTTGAATCGAGCAGGAACTATGGCTACACCTTC. J is TRBJ1-2 and V is TRBV29-1, with unresolved D. The V gene lost 2 bases and the J gene lost 2 bases, with 9 bases spanning the gap. Germline CDR1 and CDR2: SQVTM and ANQGSEA. This CDR3 is built from 13 residues.

The V and J genes are TRBV30 and TRBJ2-5; 15 bases fit TRBD2. Trimming removed 7 bases from V and 5 bases from J; junction bases left unmatched: 14. The CDR3 runs 17 residues. The germline V gene encodes CDR1 GTSNPN and CDR2 SVGIG (reference sequence). For the CDR3, the DNA is TGTGCCTCGCGTAGGAGAGGACTAGCGGGGGGGCAGGAGACCCAGTACTTC. Translating gives CASRRRGLAGGQETQYF. Full variable domain (remainder filled in from reference TRBV30 and TRBJ2-5): SQTIHQWPATLVQPVGSPLSLECTVEGTSNPNLYWYRQAAGRGLQLLFYSVGIGQISSEVPQNLSASRPQDRQFILSSKKLLLSDSGFYLCASRRRGLAGGQETQYFGPGTRLLVL.

This sequence joins TRBV27 and TRBJ2-5, with 13 bases fitting TRBD2. The CDR3 loop spans 14 amino acids. The V and J ends lost 6 bases and 2 bases, in that order; junction bases with no gene match: 0. The germline gives CDR1 MNHEY, CDR2 SMNVEV (reference sequence). For the CDR3, the DNA is TGTGCCAGCAGGGGACTAGCGGGGCAAGAGACCCAGTACTTC. Translated: CASRGLAGQETQYF.

This chain joins TRBV13 and TRBJ2-7, with 12 bases identical to TRBD2. Germline CDR1 PRHDT, CDR2 FYEKMQ (reference sequence). Trimming took 4 bases from V and 10 from J; bases not matched to a gene: 8. This CDR3 region has 14 residues. For the CDR3, the DNA is TGTGCCAGCAGCTCAGAGGGACTAGCGGGCACCCAGTACTTC. Amino acid sequence: CASSSEGLAGTQYF.

This sequence joins TRBV27 and TRBJ2-7; D may be TRBD2 (6 bases). Trimming took off 1 base at V and 3 bases at J, with 7 bases between the two ends. Germline CDR1 MNHEY, CDR2 SMNVEV (reference sequence). The CDR3 has 13 amino acids. The chain's CDR3 is CASSLYSGYEQYF. Written as DNA, the CDR3 is TGTGCCAGCAGTTTATATAGCGGCTACGAGCAGTACTTC.

This clone is a singleton in its sample. This rearrangement joins TRBV9 to TRBJ2-3; D uncertain. The germline CDR1 and CDR2 sequences are SGDLS and YYNGEE. V lost 7 bases and J 1 base, leaving 13 bases between the germline ends. This CDR3 is 14 amino acids long. CDR3 nucleotide sequence: TGTGCCAGCGGTGATGGTTCTCGCACAGATACGCAGTATTTT. Amino acid sequence: CASGDGSRTDTQYF.

V is TRBV28 and J is TRBJ1-6; maybe TRBD1 (6 bases). CDR3 length: 14 amino acids. Trimming removed 6 bases at V and 5 bases at J, with 11 bases between. The germline V gene encodes CDR1 MDHEN and CDR2 SYDVKM. The CDR3 is CASRPPGDNSPLHF. The CDR3 nucleotides read TGTGCCAGCAGACCTCCAGGGGATAATTCACCCCTCCACTTT.

The chain joins TRBV7-2 to TRBJ2-7; TRBD2 agrees at 8 bases. This CDR3 contains 16 residues. Per germline, CDR1 SGHTA and CDR2 FQGNSA. Germline trimming cut 3 bases from V and 2 bases from J; bases unmatched to any gene: 9. DNA of the CDR3: TGTGCCAGCAGCTTGACCGGGGGGGGTCCTACCTACGAGCAGTACTTC. This sequence encodes CASSLTGGGPTYEQYF.

The chain is built from TRBV2 and TRBJ2-7; maybe TRBD1 (5 bases). The CDR3 loop spans 15 amino acids. The V gene's germline CDR1 is SNHLY and CDR2 FYNNEI. V was trimmed by 2 bases and J by 2 bases, leaving 13 bases between them. In nucleotides, the CDR3 is TGTGCCAGCAGTGAAAGGGGAAACATCCCCTACGAGCAGTACTTC. Amino acids: CASSERGNIPYEQYF.

The chain links TRBV4-1 to TRBJ1-4, with 7 bases fitting TRBD1. CDR3 length: 15 amino acids. J gave up 4 bases and V 4 bases, and 6 bases lay outside the gene matches. Germline CDR1 MGHRA, CDR2 YSYEKL. This chain's CDR3 is CASSLRQGDNEKLFF. CDR3 coding DNA: TGCGCCAGCAGCCTTAGACAGGGCGATAATGAAAAACTGTTTTTT.

In its sample, this clone was seen a few times. Distinct nucleotide sequences in the sample also encode this CDR3. The chain couples TRBV7-9 to TRBJ1-3; D call uncertain. Germline-derived CDR1 and CDR2 are SEHNR and FQNEAQ (reference sequence). The CDR3 loop spans 12 amino acids. V lost 1 base, J lost 4 bases, and 2 bases lay in between. CDR3 protein: CASSLGGNTIYF. CDR3 nucleotide sequence: TGTGCCAGCAGCTTAGGGGGAAACACCATATATTTT.

The chain combines TRBV10-3 with TRBJ1-1, with D unresolved. Trimming removed 4 bases at V and 1 base at J, with 13 bases between. Germline V lookup: CDR1 ENHRY, CDR2 SYGVKD. CDR3 length: 15 amino acids. The CDR3 loop is CAISAVPGSNTEAFF. CDR3 bases: TGTGCCATCAGTGCCGTACCAGGCTCGAACACTGAAGCTTTCTTT.